This TCR beta chain was sequenced for a study of early T cells in non-severe SARS-CoV-2 infection. Overall study results and limits: VDJdb matches were skewed toward anti-spike CD8 T cell responses.

The ends lost 3 bases at V and 4 bases at J; junction bases unmatched: 3. The CDR3 spans 14 residues. Germline CDR1 ENHRY, CDR2 SYGVKD. TCRdb passed the 5' RACE reads through MiXCR, listing each CDR3 protein once. This sample has roughly 26,000 distinct CDR3 sequences; 4.5% to 6% occur once, and the top ten carry less than 4%. This clonotype was counted between two and nine times. What it binds is unknown. This clonotype was sampled from an adult who was a healthcare worker with PCR-confirmed SARS-CoV-2 infection or an uninfected control (not recorded which). The sample comprised whole blood. The J gene is TRBJ1-2, the V gene TRBV10-3; 9 nucleotides agree with TRBD1. The CDR3 nucleotides are TGTGCCATCAGTGAACCGACAGGGGGCTATGGCTACACCTTC. Amino acid sequence: CAISEPTGGYGYTF.